This TCR beta chain stems from a study of blood T cell repertoires in COVID-19. Study context: The origin of the acute and convalescent COVID-19 samples was the United States, Italy and Spain.

The table came from immunoSEQ multiplex PCR; TCRdb's copy has only in-frame clones and leaves some out. The top ten hold 1.5% to 2% of the sample, which has 360,000 or so clones, about nine tenths seen once. Germline CDR1 MNHNS, CDR2 SASEGT. The CDR3 extends over 18 amino acids. J gave up 0 bases and V 3 bases, and 10 bases lay outside the gene matches. Sequences were obtained from PBMCs or T cells enriched from blood (not recorded which). This rearrangement joins TRBV6-1 to TRBJ2-4, with 8 bases that match TRBD2. The TCR originated in a woman in her twenties or thirties who had recovered from COVID-19. CDR3 sequence reads: CASSDRGGRLLAKNIQYF. For the CDR3, the DNA is TGTGCCAGCAGTGACCGCGGCGGGAGGTTATTAGCCAAAAACATTCAGTACTTC.